A single sample is the source of the 20 T cell receptor beta chains below, sequenced in a study of cytomegalovirus exposure and HLA in healthy donors. Vbeta (60) and Jbeta (13) primers were used in the PCR. Sequencing used immunoSEQ multiplex PCR; TCRdb keeps in-frame clones, though not all of them. The table has about 82,000 clones, just over 70% seen once. Sequenced input: PBMCs. All receptors derive from a man aged 55 to 70 in good health and CMV-seronegative.

This clone was detected only a few times. The rearrangement joins TRBV28 to TRBJ1-3; maybe TRBD1 (5 bases). CDR1 and CDR2 from the germline V gene are MDHEN and SYDVKM. V lost 8 bases to trimming and J lost 3 bases, with 17 bases between them. This CDR3 has 15 amino acids. The CDR3 sequence: CASLEGKFGGNTIYF. DNA for the CDR3: TGTGCCAGCTTGGAGGGGAAGTTCGGTGGAAACACCATATATTTT.

This clone occurred a few times. The rearrangement joins TRBV6-1 to TRBJ2-7; 10 bases agree with TRBD2. Germline trimming cut 7 bases from V and 6 bases from J; bases unmatched to any gene: 6. CDR3 length: 13 residues. Germline CDR1 is MNHNS and CDR2 is SASEGT. The CDR3 coding sequence is TGTGCCAGCAACCTAGCGGGGGCATCCGAGCAGTACTTC. It is translated as CASNLAGASEQYF.

CDR3 residues: CASSGRGGYNEQFF. In DNA, the CDR3 is TGCGCCAGCAGCGGGCGGGGGGGTTACAATGAGCAGTTCTTC. This rearrangement joins TRBV4-1 to TRBJ2-1, with TRBD2 identical over 9 bases. Unmatched junction bases numbered 3, after V lost 5 bases and J lost 4 bases. The CDR3 loop spans 14 amino acids. The germline V gene has CDR1 MGHRA and CDR2 YSYEKL.

The chain has TRBV6-1 and TRBJ2-7; D not certain. This CDR3 spans 11 amino acids. The germline V gene has CDR1 MNHNS and CDR2 SASEGT. Deletions cut 6 bases from V and 5 bases from J, with 8 bases between. CDR3 DNA sequence: TGTGCCAGCAGGGAACTACACGAGCAGTACTTC. Translated, it gives CASRELHEQYF.

J is TRBJ2-5 and V is TRBV21-1; the tabulated D call, TRBD2, remains unverified against the DNA. The J call is in doubt because the DNA end fits TRBJ2-7 better. TRBV21-1 is recorded as a pseudogene. The length of the CDR3 is 11 residues. The CDR3 nucleotides are TGTGCCAGCAGCACCTCCTACGAGCAGTACTTC. The encoded protein is CASSTSYEQYF.

The CDR3 sequence: CASILISGSRYEQYF. In DNA form, the CDR3 reads TGTGCCAGCATCCTAATAAGCGGGAGTAGGTACGAGCAGTACTTC. The genes are TRBV7-2 and TRBJ2-5; 8 nucleotides match TRBD2. The J call may be wrong; the DNA end is better matched by TRBJ2-7. The V gene's germline CDR1 is SGHTA and CDR2 FQGNSA. This CDR3 spans 15 amino acids.

CDR3: CASSQMPDTYEQYF. The CDR3 region has the DNA TGTGCCAGCAGCCAAATGCCGGACACCTACGAGCAGTACTTC. This chain joins TRBV11-2 and TRBJ2-7, with a possible D match to TRBD1 (5 bases). V was cut by 5 bases and J by 2 bases, with 13 bases left in between. The CDR3 covers 14 residues. From germline, CDR1 is SGHAT and CDR2 FQNNGV.

The rearrangement links TRBV19 to TRBJ2-2; 9 bases agree with TRBD1. The CDR3 covers 18 residues. Germline CDR1 and CDR2: LNHDA and SQIVND (reference sequence). Losses at the gene ends were 3 bases for V and 6 bases for J; bases not matched to a gene: 14. The CDR3 DNA reads as TGTGCCAGTAGTATCCCGCTCCGGGACAGGGTCGAATCCGGGGAGCTGTTTTTT. It yields the protein CASSIPLRDRVESGELFF.

J is TRBJ1-1 and V is TRBV29-1, with D perhaps matching TRBD1 (6 bases). Germline V CDR1 and CDR2: SQVTM, ANQGSEA. This CDR3 has 15 residues. Trimming stripped 6 bases from V and 2 bases from J, with 19 bases between. This CDR3 reads CSVYDRFKGNTEAFF. In DNA form, the CDR3 reads TGCAGCGTCTACGACAGGTTTAAAGGAAACACTGAAGCTTTCTTT.

V gene TRBV5-4 combines with J gene TRBJ2-3, with 8 bases that match TRBD2. The CDR3 extends over 20 amino acids. The junction had 20 bases not matched to a gene; V was cut back by 4 bases and J by 1 base. Germline assignment: CDR1 SGHNT and CDR2 YYREEE (reference sequence). CDR3 amino acids: CASSPTGTRYPVGRTDTQYF. DNA of the CDR3: TGTGCCAGCAGCCCGACCGGGACTAGGTACCCAGTGGGGCGCACAGATACGCAGTATTTT. Full variable domain (outside the CDR3, taken from reference TRBV5-4 and TRBJ2-3): ETGVTQSPTHLIKTRGQQVTLRCSSQSGHNTVSWYQQALGQGPQFIFQYYREEENGRGNFPPRFSGLQFPNYSSELNVNALELDDSALYLCASSPTGTRYPVGRTDTQYFGPGTRLTVL.

Turning to this clone: Other DNA sequences from this sample encode an identical CDR3 as well. V usage is TRBV7-2 and J usage is TRBJ1-2, with TRBD1 identical over 7 bases. Germline trimming cut 1 base from V and 1 base from J; bases unmatched to any gene: 0. Germline V gives CDR1 SGHTA, CDR2 FQGNSA. The CDR3 runs 14 residues. The CDR3 loop is CASSLGQGNYGYTF. The CDR3 DNA reads TGTGCCAGCAGCTTAGGACAGGGTAACTATGGCTACACCTTC.

V and J are TRBV5-1 and TRBJ2-3; the D is unclear. Trimming shortened V by 5 bases and J by 0 bases, and 7 bases separated the two germline ends. The CDR3 length is 13 residues. Germline CDR1 and CDR2: SGHRS and YFSETQ. The chain's CDR3 is CASRTSSTDTQYF. CDR3 sequence (DNA): TGCGCCAGCAGAACCAGTAGCACAGATACGCAGTATTTT.

The rearrangement links TRBV6-6 to TRBJ1-5; unclear D gene. Trimming left V 6 bases short and J 11 bases short, with 11 bases between. The CDR3 extends over 11 amino acids. Germline CDR1 is MNHNY and CDR2 is SVGAGI (reference sequence). The CDR3 loop reads CASSSGDTQHF. DNA for the CDR3: TGTGCCAGCAGCTCCGGCGACACCCAGCATTTT.

V is TRBV5-1 and J is TRBJ2-2; 8 bases match TRBD1. The junction had 5 bases not matched to a gene; V was cut back by 4 bases and J by 0 bases. In germline, CDR1 is SGHRS, CDR2 YFSETQ. The CDR3 is 16 residues long. This CDR3 reads CASSKGDRSNTGELFF. Here the CDR3 DNA reads TGCGCCAGCAGCAAGGGGGACAGGTCGAACACCGGGGAGCTGTTTTTT.

The rearrangement links TRBV4-3 to TRBJ2-1; tentatively, D is TRBD2 (5 bases). This CDR3 is 15 amino acids long. Per the germline V gene, CDR1 is LGHNA and CDR2 is YSLEER. V lost 0 bases, J lost 8 bases, and 14 bases lay in between. The chain's CDR3 is CASSQDGTRKDEQFF. The CDR3 DNA is TGCGCCAGCAGCCAAGATGGCACTAGAAAGGATGAGCAGTTCTTC.

This clone was seen only once. V usage is TRBV19 and J usage is TRBJ1-5, with D hard to call. Germline CDR1 and CDR2: LNHDA and SQIVND (reference sequence). V was cut by 4 bases and J by 4 bases, with 14 bases left in between. The CDR3 consists of 15 residues. The CDR3 loop is CASSKLSGVNQPQHF. The CDR3 DNA follows: TGTGCCAGTAGTAAACTATCCGGGGTTAATCAGCCCCAGCATTTT.

The gene calls are TRBV5-4 and TRBJ1-4; 7 bases agree with TRBD1. The length of the CDR3 is 15 residues. The V segment lost 4 bases and the J segment 6 bases; nucleotides outside the gene matches: 9. CDR1 and CDR2 from the germline V gene are SGHNT and YYREEE (reference sequence). The CDR3 DNA reads as TGTGCCAGCAGCCCGGAACCCCAGGGGGATGAAAAACTGTTTTTT. As protein: CASSPEPQGDEKLFF.

This clone has more than one count but fewer than ten. The chain joins TRBV30 to TRBJ1-1; D is possibly TRBD1 (5 bases). Germline loops: CDR1 GTSNPN, CDR2 SVGIG (reference sequence). The CDR3 contains 13 residues. V lost 4 bases, J lost 1 base, and 10 bases lay in between. This CDR3 reads CAWTAGPNTEAFF. As DNA, the CDR3 is TGTGCCTGGACTGCGGGACCGAACACTGAAGCTTTCTTT. The entire variable domain, with the rest obtained from reference TRBV30 and TRBJ1-1, is as follows: SQTIHQWPATLVQPVGSPLSLECTVEGTSNPNLYWYRQAAGRGLQLLFYSVGIGQISSEVPQNLSASRPQDRQFILSSKKLLLSDSGFYLCAWTAGPNTEAFFGQGTRLTVV.

This chain links TRBV28 with TRBJ2-7; TRBD1 matches 10 bases. Germline CDR1 and CDR2: MDHEN and SYDVKM. The CDR3 runs to 15 residues. Germline trimming cut 5 bases from V and 3 bases from J; bases unmatched to any gene: 7. The CDR3 sequence: CASSRGTGVIYEQYF. The CDR3, as DNA: TGTGCCAGCAGTCGAGGGACAGGGGTCATCTACGAGCAGTACTTC.

The CDR3 region has the DNA TGTGCCAGCAGCCCGGACAGGGACGGTGAAAAACTGTTTTTT. The encoded protein is CASSPDRDGEKLFF. The V gene is TRBV7-6, the J gene TRBJ1-4, with 8 bases fitting TRBD1. The CDR3 has 14 residues. Trimming at V came to 5 bases and at J to 7 bases, leaving 6 bases not matched to a gene. In germline, CDR1 is SGHVS, CDR2 FNYEAQ.